This TCR beta chain emerged from a study of shared clonotypes between healthy human individuals. The repertoire was sequenced with immunoSEQ multiplex PCR; TCRdb's copy has only in-frame clones and lacks some. The data hold 470,000 or so clones, with about 78% observed a single time. The CDR3 contains 13 residues. The V gene's germline CDR1 is WSHSY and CDR2 SAAADI. The V gene end was trimmed by 7 bases and the J gene end by 6 bases; junction bases not matched to a gene: 5. The sequence was obtained from a woman aged 40-49 years in good health. Some clones in this sample may be carry-over from other donors' samples. The V call is TRBV10-2, the J call TRBJ1-5, with TRBD1 identical over 8 bases. The sequenced sample was PBMCs. The CDR3 sequence: CASMQQGGQPQHF. CDR3 nucleotides: TGCGCCAGCATGCAACAGGGGGGTCAGCCCCAGCATTTT.